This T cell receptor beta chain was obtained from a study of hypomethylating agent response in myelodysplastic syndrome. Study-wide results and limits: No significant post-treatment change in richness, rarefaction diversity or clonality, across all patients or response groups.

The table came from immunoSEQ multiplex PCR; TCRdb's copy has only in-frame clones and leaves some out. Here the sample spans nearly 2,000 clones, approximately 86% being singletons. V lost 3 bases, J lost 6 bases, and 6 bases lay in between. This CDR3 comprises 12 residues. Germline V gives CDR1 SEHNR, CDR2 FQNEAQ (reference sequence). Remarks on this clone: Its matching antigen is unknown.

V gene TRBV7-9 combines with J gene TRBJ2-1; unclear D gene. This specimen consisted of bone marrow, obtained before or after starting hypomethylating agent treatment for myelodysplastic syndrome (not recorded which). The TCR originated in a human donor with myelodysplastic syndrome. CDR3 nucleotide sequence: TGTGCCAGCAGCTTCGGCATCAATGAGCAGTTCTTC. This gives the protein CASSFGINEQFF.